Listed here are 24 T cell receptor beta chains from one sample, sequenced in a study of blood T cell repertoires in COVID-19. Libraries were prepared by immunoSEQ multiplex PCR; TCRdb keeps only in-frame clonotypes and omits some of them. This table has about 240,000 clones, 85% to 90% appearing once. The sequencing sample was made of PBMCs or T cells enriched from blood (not recorded which). The receptors were gathered from a man in his forties or fifties who had recovered from COVID-19.

V usage is TRBV27 and J usage is TRBJ1-4, with D hard to call. The germline V gene has CDR1 MNHEY and CDR2 SMNVEV (reference sequence). The CDR3 is made up of 13 amino acids. The V and J ends lost 3 bases and 6 bases respectively, with 8 bases between them. CDR3 sequence reads: CASSFGVDEKLFF. CDR3 in DNA: TGTGCCAGCAGTTTCGGGGTAGATGAAAAACTGTTTTTT.

In its sample, this clone was seen a few times. The chain carries TRBV28 and TRBJ1-3, with D possibly being TRBD1 (5 bases). Germline lookup yields CDR1 MDHEN and CDR2 SYDVKM. This CDR3 is 15 amino acids long. The V end was cut by 2 bases, the J end by 4 bases, with 12 bases between. CDR3 sequence: CASSLGRVAGNTIYF. The CDR3, as DNA: TGTGCCAGCAGTTTAGGCAGGGTGGCGGGAAACACCATATATTTT.

This clone has more than one count but fewer than ten. A junction end diverges from the germline sequence, so it may reflect a read error. V and J are TRBV28 and TRBJ1-5; possible D gene TRBD1, 5 bases. The germline V gene encodes CDR1 MDHEN and CDR2 SYDVKM. CDR3 length: 13 residues. The CDR3 nucleotides are TGTGCCAGCATTTTAAGTAGGGGTCAGCCCCAGCATTTT. Its protein is CASILSRGQPQHF.

The chain combines TRBV7-6 with TRBJ2-1, with 11 bases matching TRBD2. The CDR3 consists of 17 residues. The V gene end was trimmed by 3 bases and the J gene end by 5 bases; junction bases not matched to a gene: 9. Germline V gene data show CDR1 as SGHVS and CDR2 as FNYEAQ. The DNA for the CDR3 is TGTGCCAGCAGCTTCCTAGCGGGGGGACGCACAGACAATGAGCAGTTCTTC. This encodes CASSFLAGGRTDNEQFF.

The chain carries TRBV7-3 and TRBJ1-2; tentatively, D is TRBD1 (5 bases). V lost 5 bases and J 8 bases, leaving 18 bases between the germline ends. This CDR3 spans 14 amino acids. From germline, CDR1 is SGHTA and CDR2 FQGTGA. The CDR3 nucleotides are TGTGCCAGCAGCATAAGAGGAGGGGTGAACGGCTACACCTTC. This encodes CASSIRGGVNGYTF.

The genes are TRBV19 and TRBJ1-1, with 8 bases lining up with TRBD1. The germline CDR1 and CDR2 sequences are LNHDA and SQIVND (reference sequence). V lost 8 bases to trimming and J lost 1 base; unmatched junction nucleotides: 3. CDR3 length: 13 residues. Written as DNA, the CDR3 is TGTGCCAGTGACGGACAGGGGAACACTGAAGCTTTCTTT. This encodes CASDGQGNTEAFF.

This chain links TRBV19 with TRBJ2-7; 10 bases are a match to TRBD2. Per the germline V gene, CDR1 is LNHDA and CDR2 is SQIVND (reference sequence). V shed 4 bases and J 3 bases; nucleotides not matched to a gene: 9. CDR3 length: 16 residues. CDR3 nucleotides: TGTGCCAGTAGTACCTTGGGGGCTAGCGGGAGCTACGAGCAGTACTTC. Its protein is CASSTLGASGSYEQYF.

This chain links TRBV19 with TRBJ1-5; possibly TRBD1 for D (6 bases). Germline V gives CDR1 LNHDA, CDR2 SQIVND (reference sequence). The V end lost 6 bases, the J end lost 4 bases, and 13 bases lay between the germline ends. The CDR3 runs to 14 residues. CDR3 sequence: CASSPDSLNQPQHF. The DNA for the CDR3 is TGTGCCAGTAGCCCGGACAGTTTGAATCAGCCCCAGCATTTT.

This chain connects TRBV2 to TRBJ2-6, with 9 nucleotides matching TRBD1. Germline V gene sequence: CDR1 SNHLY, CDR2 FYNNEI. This CDR3 region has 18 residues. The ends lost 7 bases at V and 0 bases at J; junction bases unmatched: 10. CDR3 amino acids: CASKLRTGVGSGANVLTF. DNA for the CDR3: TGTGCCAGCAAGCTCCGGACAGGGGTAGGCTCTGGGGCCAACGTCCTGACTTTC.

Only one count was recorded for this clone. The chain couples TRBV7-9 to TRBJ2-7, with 9 bases matching TRBD2. The CDR3 runs to 15 residues. J was trimmed by 5 bases and V by 5 bases; bases with no gene match: 10. Germline assignment: CDR1 SEHNR and CDR2 FQNEAQ (reference sequence). Written as DNA, the CDR3 is TGTGCCAGCAGCCCCCTGACTAGCGGTCTAAACGAGCAGTACTTC. Its translation: CASSPLTSGLNEQYF.

The chain is built from TRBV28 and TRBJ2-6, with D possibly matching TRBD2 (5 bases). The germline V and J ends were trimmed by 5 bases and 1 base, with 15 bases remaining between them. The germline gives CDR1 MDHEN, CDR2 SYDVKM. CDR3 size: 17 residues. CDR3 sequence (DNA): TGTGCCAGCAGTCCCGACTATGCAACATCTGGGGCCAACGTCCTGACTTTC. Encoded protein: CASSPDYATSGANVLTF.

The chain links TRBV18 to TRBJ1-2; 7 bases are shared with TRBD1. The CDR3 is 13 residues long. CDR1 and CDR2 (germline): KGHSH, LQKENI. V was pared by 2 bases and J by 6 bases, with 3 bases of the junction left unmatched. In nucleotides, the CDR3 is TGTGCCAGCTCACCAGACAGGGTGGATGGCTACACCTTC. Residues: CASSPDRVDGYTF.

This chain links TRBV19 with TRBJ1-2; D not resolved. The CDR3 runs 12 residues. Germline lookup yields CDR1 LNHDA and CDR2 SQIVND (reference sequence). Trimming pared 8 bases from V and 4 bases from J, leaving 11 bases between. CDR3 amino acids: CASGLEGYGYTF. The CDR3 DNA reads as TGTGCCAGTGGATTAGAGGGCTATGGCTACACCTTC.

V is TRBV6-4 and J is TRBJ1-2, with 11 bases aligning to TRBD1. The CDR3 has 14 amino acids. Looked up from germline, CDR1 is MRHNA and CDR2 is SNTAGT. V shed 3 bases, J shed 7 bases, and the junction held 4 bases outside the gene matches. CDR3 loop: CASSDYGTGGGYTF. In DNA, the CDR3 is TGTGCCAGCAGTGATTACGGGACAGGGGGTGGCTACACCTTC.

The J gene is TRBJ2-1, the V gene TRBV6-2 or TRBV6-3; possibly TRBD2 for D (6 bases). The CDR3 totals 13 residues. Germline V gene sequence: CDR1 MNHEY, CDR2 SVGEGT. V dropped 6 bases and J dropped 1 base, with 7 bases sitting between them. The CDR3 reads CASSGSSYNEQFF. In DNA form, the CDR3 reads TGTGCCAGCAGCGGGAGTTCCTACAATGAGCAGTTCTTC.

The rearrangement joins TRBV6-5 to TRBJ1-6, with D possibly being TRBD1 (5 bases). CDR3 length: 13 amino acids. V lost 1 base, J lost 8 bases, and 6 bases lay in between. In germline, CDR1 is MNHEY, CDR2 SVGAGI. The CDR3 region has the DNA TGTGCCAGCAGTTACTTACAGGATTCACCCCTCCACTTT. This translates into CASSYLQDSPLHF.

The sample holds a few counts of this clone. The genes are TRBV7-8 and TRBJ2-1; D remains ambiguous. The CDR3 has 16 amino acids. Germline CDR1 is SGHVS and CDR2 is FQNEAQ. V shed 1 base and J shed 7 bases, with 17 bases lying between them. The CDR3 sequence is CASSLDLYALVNEQFF. In nucleotides, the CDR3 is TGTGCCAGCAGCTTAGATCTTTACGCTTTAGTAAATGAGCAGTTCTTC.

Concerning this clone: Mismatch with germline at one junction end may stem from a read error. J is TRBJ2-3 and V is TRBV15, with D hard to call. Germline CDR1 LNHNV, CDR2 YYDKDF (reference sequence). This CDR3 spans 12 amino acids. The CDR3 loop is CATSKSTSLIIF. CDR3 DNA sequence: TGTGCCACCAGCAAGTCTACCTCGCTAATCATTTTT.

This clone was recorded only once. The V call is TRBV28, the J call TRBJ2-1; 11 nucleotides agree with TRBD1. Germline V gene sequence: CDR1 MDHEN, CDR2 SYDVKM. J gave up 6 bases and V 4 bases, and 8 bases lay outside the gene matches. The CDR3 extends over 16 amino acids. The CDR3 DNA is TGTGCCAGCAGTTCAGGGACAGGGGGAGGACCCAATGAGCAGTTCTTC. Encoded protein: CASSSGTGGGPNEQFF.

The rearrangement links TRBV27 to TRBJ2-7; possibly TRBD2 for D (6 bases). Between the trimmed V and J ends, which lost 6 bases and 0 bases, there was a span of 21 bases. CDR3 length: 17 residues. The germline V gene has CDR1 MNHEY and CDR2 SMNVEV (reference sequence). CDR3 in DNA: TGTGCCAGCAGCCACCTCCGGGACTCAGCTCTCTCCTACGAGCAGTACTTC. Protein: CASSHLRDSALSYEQYF.

This chain joins TRBV27 and TRBJ2-1, with D perhaps TRBD1 (5 bases). Trimming shortened V by 0 bases and J by 3 bases, and 6 bases separated the two germline ends. The CDR3 has 14 amino acids. CDR1 is MNHEY, CDR2 SMNVEV, per germline (reference sequence). CDR3 in DNA: TGTGCCAGCAGTTTATCGACAGTCTACAATGAGCAGTTCTTC. This codes for CASSLSTVYNEQFF.

The chain combines TRBV14 with TRBJ2-5; D is unclear. V was cut by 1 base and J by 10 bases, with 10 bases left in between. CDR3 size: 12 residues. Per germline, CDR1 SGHDN and CDR2 FVKESK. CDR3 loop: CASSQGAYHQYF. The CDR3 bases are TGTGCCAGCAGCCAAGGTGCCTATCACCAGTACTTC.

CDR3 sequence reads: CASSFPGQGLNSPLHF. Here the CDR3 DNA reads TGTGCCAGCAGCTTCCCGGGACAGGGGTTAAATTCACCCCTCCACTTT. The gene calls are TRBV7-9 and TRBJ1-6; 10 nucleotides align to TRBD1. The CDR3 has 16 residues. The junction had 6 bases not matched to a gene; V was cut back by 3 bases and J by 7 bases. Germline lookup yields CDR1 SEHNR and CDR2 FQNEAQ (reference sequence).

This clone was observed a single time. The rearrangement uses TRBV19 and TRBJ2-3; 8 nucleotides line up with TRBD2. Germline trimming cut 7 bases from V and 6 bases from J; bases unmatched to any gene: 9. CDR1 is LNHDA and CDR2 is SQIVND in the germline V gene (reference sequence). The length of the CDR3 is 14 residues. CDR3 protein: CASNGGVNSDTQYF. The CDR3 region has the DNA TGTGCCAGTAACGGGGGGGTAAATTCCGATACGCAGTATTTT.